This section outlines one TCR beta chain sequence together with its context. Its antigen remains unidentified. Base qualities are not recorded, but no much larger clone differs from it by a single base. The data were obtained in a study of T-cell memory formation after mild COVID-19 (dated by TCRdb to the early 2020s). Regarding the complete study: TCR sequence clusters from the two donors were largely donor specific. Two young, previously healthy adult volunteers made up the cohort, one male and one female. Longitudinal TCRalpha and TCRbeta repertoire sequencing tracked T-cell clones expanding and contracting after mild COVID-19 in a couple of donors. Paper-wide results and their limitations: Clones that contracted from day 15 to 85 showed balanced CD4/CD8 phenotypes, whereas a second wave of clones that expanded from day 15 to 37 leaned towards CD4+. Contracting CD4+ clones were located mainly in the CM and EM memory subsets, whereas CD8+ clones were found to be enriched in EMRA. The study included only a couple of mild cases, and larger cohorts that include severe cases with pre-infection samples were judged to be necessary. Some responding clones were detected in pre-infection memory, which suggested that pre-existing cross-reactive memory T cells had joined the SARS-CoV-2 response. SARS-CoV-2 specificity was not confirmed for the second-wave clones peaking on day 37.

The sequencing machine was an Illumina NovaSeq 6000. Using 5'RACE with constant-segment primers, TCRalpha and TCRbeta cDNA libraries were constructed, with sample barcodes and unique molecular identifiers added in the process. Trizol reagent was used to extract RNA from every sample. Library amplification was performed in two PCR steps, and a second sample barcode and Illumina TruSeq adapters were introduced in the second step. The libraries were sequenced on an Illumina NovaSeq using 2 x 150 bp paired-end reads. Under the source paper's analysis protocol: The reads were demultiplexed and collapsed into UMI-guided consensus sequences using migec v1.2.7. With mixcr v2.1.11, UMI consensuses were aligned to TRA and TRB V and J templates and assembled into clonotypes. Clonotypes were classified as expanded or contracted when called significant by both edgeR and NoisET, with noise models trained on biological replicates. For edgeR calls, the thresholds were a false discovery rate-adjusted p below 0.01 and a log2 fold-change of 1. PCA with hierarchical clustering of max-normalized trajectories of the 1000 most abundant clonotypes was used as exploratory dynamics analysis. The CD4 or CD8 phenotype of responding clones was assigned using the separately sequenced CD4+ and CD8+ repertoires. The public reads were reanalyzed by TCRdb: fastp trimming at Q25, MiXCR alignment, in-frame beta chains only. Rows with one shared CDR3 protein collapse into an entry with the most common genes and DNA. These V and J calls are TCRdb output, not the study's own analysis. Within this sample are about 470,000 distinct CDR3 sequences, with about 23% of them counted one time only. The top ten hold under 15% of the sample.

From cysteine to phenylalanine, the CDR3 is 16 amino acids long. Only the CDR3 region is kept as DNA, spanning 48 bases read in frame from base 1. CDR1 and CDR2, looked up from the germline V gene (reference sequence), are SEHNR and FQNEAQ. V is trimmed back by 5 bases and J by 5 bases, and the junction contains 13 bases that no gene match accounts for. PBMCs were isolated by Ficoll-Paque density gradient centrifugation. The TCR originated in an adult woman who had mild COVID-19 (a few samples of this study predate the infection). The sample titles of this study are shuffled in the database, so cell type and time point are left out; the donor was told from shared clones. The sequenced sample was PBMCs or a T cell subset sorted from them (not recorded which). The rearrangement combines TRBV7-9 with TRBJ1-2; the junction holds 8 bases that match TRBD1. The DNA sequence is given as TGTGCCAGCAGCGCCTTTTTCGACAGGGGACCTTATGGCTACACCTTC. This encodes CASSAFFDRGPYGYTF.